This T cell receptor (beta chain) was observed in a study of blood T cells in healthy people across ages (dated by TCRdb to about 2015). Regarding the complete study: In model experiments, roughly one uniquely barcoded TCR beta cDNA molecule per two T cells was captured by template switching. Donors of different ages were randomly distributed across sequencing lanes to avoid experimental bias. For two donors (one aged 18 to 29 and one aged 80 or older), the study analyzed two additional independent replicas of 1 million unique cDNA reads from the same blood draw. The study measured age-related changes in TCR beta repertoire diversity using deep sequencing normalized with unique cDNA molecular identifiers. The donors were divided into four age groups: young (average approximately 17 years), middle-aged (almost 40), aged (approximately 62) and long-lived (about 80).

Summary of the overall study and its limitations: A strong correlation was found between observed TCR beta diversity and the percentage of naive T cells measured by flow cytometry. Estimates of total diversity based on one million sequenced T cells were regarded as lower bounds and as underestimates. As age increased, observed TCR beta diversity per million T cells dropped in a roughly linear way, and a significant reduction was already evident by age about 40. Compared with the aged group, the long-lived group had more naive CD4+ T cells, fewer expanded clones and increased TCR diversity, suggesting age selection. Because the CMV infection status of the donors was unknown, age-related changes in expanded clonotypes may potentially have been confounded. Conclusive comparison of naive and antigen-experienced compartments was prevented by the profiling of bulk unsorted PBMCs.

The table lists this clonotype with a few counts. Its antigen remains undetermined. Base qualities are not provided; no much larger clone lies one nucleotide away. Systemically healthy Caucasian individuals from Russia, 39 in total and aged about 6 to 100 years, were included as donors. Each donor gave 8.5 to 10 milliliters of peripheral blood, collected into EDTA-treated Vacutainer tubes. Ficoll-Paque density-gradient centrifugation was used to isolate PBMCs, with at least 7 million per sample. Total RNA, at least 6 micrograms per sample, was extracted from PBMCs with Trizol reagent. The percentages of naive CD45RAhigh/CD27high T cells were determined by flow cytometry on a PBMC aliquot from every donor. Library preparation used 5' RACE. Instrument used: Illumina HiSeq 2500. A second PCR of about 7 to 12 cycles was run with a J-beta primer mix and a sample-barcoded 5' primer. A unique molecular identifier was introduced onto each TCR beta cDNA molecule by a template-switch 5' adaptor carrying 12 random nucleotides. Each sample yielded at least 2.5 million CDR3-containing paired-end reads. First-strand cDNA was synthesized from all RNA with the Mint cDNA synthesis kit, primed by a TRBC-specific oligonucleotide. Following uracil-DNA glycosylase treatment, all cDNA underwent a first 18-cycle PCR with the universal primers M1SS and BC2_uni_R. In the paper's pipeline: Each sample was normalized by randomly selecting 1 million high-quality reads, each carrying a distinct molecular identifier. Instead of being binned into consensus sequences, reads that shared molecular identifiers were thrown out. MiTCR, set to a Q25 quality threshold and the strictest error-elimination algorithm, was used for CDR3 identification, clonotype clustering and error correction. Lower-bound total TCR beta diversity was estimated with a nonparametric unseen species model using Euler transformation. Clones were called with MiXCR by TCRdb after fastp trimmed the public reads at Q25, and only in-frame beta chains were retained. Identical CDR3 protein sequences are pooled into one entry, listed with their most common genes and DNA. For this entry, the V and J calls and clone size follow TCRdb and not the study's own pipeline. This sample is represented by hundreds of thousands of distinct CDR3 sequences; over 45% of them were singletons. The ten biggest clones cover 30% to 40% of the sample.

CDR1 SGHRS and CDR2 YFSETQ were looked up in the germline V gene. Reading from cysteine to phenylalanine, the CDR3 counts 16 amino acids. Only CDR3 DNA is held: 48 bases, read in frame from base 1. The germline V and J ends show losses of 6 bases and 0 bases respectively, and no gene match explains 9 bases of the junction. Sequencing was carried out using blood. Here the chain combines TRBV5-1 and TRBJ2-1; the junction holds 7 bases that match TRBD2. This sequence originates from a woman aged 55 to 70 in good health. The CDR3 corresponds to CASNERETRSYNEQFF. The sequence in DNA is TGCGCCAGCAACGAGCGGGAAACTCGCTCCTACAATGAGCAGTTCTTC.